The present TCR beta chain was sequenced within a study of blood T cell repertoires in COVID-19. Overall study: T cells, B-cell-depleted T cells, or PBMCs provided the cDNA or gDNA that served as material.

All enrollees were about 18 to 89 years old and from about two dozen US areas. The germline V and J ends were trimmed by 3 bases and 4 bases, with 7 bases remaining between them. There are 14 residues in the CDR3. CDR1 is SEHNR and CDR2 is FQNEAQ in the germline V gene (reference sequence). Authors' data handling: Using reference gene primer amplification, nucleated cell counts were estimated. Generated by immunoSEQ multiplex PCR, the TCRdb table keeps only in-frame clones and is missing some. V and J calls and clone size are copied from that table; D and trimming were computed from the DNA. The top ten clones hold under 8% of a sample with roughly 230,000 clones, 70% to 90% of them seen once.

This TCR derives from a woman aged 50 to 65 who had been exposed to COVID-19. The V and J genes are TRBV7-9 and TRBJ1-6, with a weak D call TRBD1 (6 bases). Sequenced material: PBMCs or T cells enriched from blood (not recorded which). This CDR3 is CASSLDSYNSPLHF. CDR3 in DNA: TGTGCCAGCAGCTTGGACAGTTATAATTCACCCCTCCACTTT.